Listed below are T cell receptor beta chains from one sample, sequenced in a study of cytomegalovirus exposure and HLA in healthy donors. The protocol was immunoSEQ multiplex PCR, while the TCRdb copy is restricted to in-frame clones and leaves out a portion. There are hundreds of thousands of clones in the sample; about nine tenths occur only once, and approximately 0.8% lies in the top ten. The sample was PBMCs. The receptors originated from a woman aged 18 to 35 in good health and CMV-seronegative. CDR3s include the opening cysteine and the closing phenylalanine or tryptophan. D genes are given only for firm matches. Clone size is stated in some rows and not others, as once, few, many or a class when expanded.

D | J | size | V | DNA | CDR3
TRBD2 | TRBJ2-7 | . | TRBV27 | TGTGCCAGCGGCCTTCCCGGGACTAGTGCCTACGAGCAGTACTTC | CASGLPGTSAYEQYF
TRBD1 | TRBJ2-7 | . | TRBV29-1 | TGCAGCGTTGAGGAGACAGGGTTGTACGAGCAGTACTTC | CSVEETGLYEQYF
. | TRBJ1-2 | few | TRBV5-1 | TGCGCCAGCAGCCCCATGGTCTCAGACTATGGCTACACCTTC | CASSPMVSDYGYTF
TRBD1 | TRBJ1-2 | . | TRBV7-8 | TGTGCCAGCAGCTCCTACTCCGGGACAGGGGTAGGTGGTGGCTACACCTTC | CASSSYSGTGVGGGYTF
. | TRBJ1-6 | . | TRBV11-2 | TGTGCCAGCAGCCAAGGAGGGGGGGCGTCCAACTCACCCCTCCACTTT | CASSQGGGASNSPLHF
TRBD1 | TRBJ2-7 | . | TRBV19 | TGTGCCAGTAGGGGGACAGGGATAAACGAGCAGTACTTC | CASRGTGINEQYF
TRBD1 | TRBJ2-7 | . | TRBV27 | TGTGCCAGCAGTGACAGGGCCCACCACGAGCAGTACTTC | CASSDRAHHEQYF
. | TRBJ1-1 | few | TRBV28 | TGTGCCAGCAGTCCAGACCAGGGGAACACTGAAGCTTTCTTT | CASSPDQGNTEAFF
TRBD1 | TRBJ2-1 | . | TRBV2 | TGTGCCAGCAGGTGGACAGGGGGCGACGGGCGGGTTAGCTACAATGAGCAGTTCTTC | CASRWTGGDGRVSYNEQFF
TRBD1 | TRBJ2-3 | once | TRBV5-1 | TGCGCCAGCAGCCGATTGACAGGGGGCGGGGATACGCAGTATTTT | CASSRLTGGGDTQYF
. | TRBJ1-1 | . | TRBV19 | TGTGCCAGTAGCCCCCCCGACAGCCCGTATGAAGCTTTCTTT | CASSPPDSPYEAFF
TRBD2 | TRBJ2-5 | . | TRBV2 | TGTGCCACTAGCAGGGAGCGGGGAGAGACCCAGTACTTC | CATSRERGETQYF
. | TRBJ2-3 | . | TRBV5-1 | TGCGCCAGCAGCGCCCTAGGGGGGGCCTTGACAGATACGCAGTATTTT | CASSALGGALTDTQYF
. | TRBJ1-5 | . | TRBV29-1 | TGCAGCGTTGAGTTCGGGGGGACCGCCGAACCCCAGCCCCAGCATTTT | CSVEFGGTAEPQPQHF
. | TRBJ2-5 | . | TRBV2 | TGTGCCAGCAGTCACAGGGTTTGGGAGACCCAGTACTTC | CASSHRVWETQYF
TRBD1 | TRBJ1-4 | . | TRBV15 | TGTGCCACCAGCAGGAGTCGACAGGGCGATGAAAAACTGTTTTTT | CATSRSRQGDEKLFF
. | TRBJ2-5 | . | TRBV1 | TGCACCAGCAGCCAAAGGGGTGACGAGTGGGAGACCCAGTACTTC | CTSSQRGDEWETQYF
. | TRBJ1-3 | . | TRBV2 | TGTGCCAGCAGTGAGGGGGGTTCTGGAAACACCATATATTTT | CASSEGGSGNTIYF
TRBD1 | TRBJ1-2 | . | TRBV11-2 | TGTGCCAGCAGCTTAGATAGGACAGGGGGCGGCTACACCTTC | CASSLDRTGGGYTF
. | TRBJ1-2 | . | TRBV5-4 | TGTGCCAGCAGCGAATTATCCGCCGGGTCTTCTTATGGCTACACCTTC | CASSELSAGSSYGYTF
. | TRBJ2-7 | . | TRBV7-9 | . | CASSFGSGSGRPSSYEQYF
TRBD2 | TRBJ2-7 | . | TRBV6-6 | TGTGCCAGCAGTGGGACTAGCGGGAGGAGTTGGGGCGAGCAGTACTTC | CASSGTSGRSWGEQYF
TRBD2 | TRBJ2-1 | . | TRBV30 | TGTGCCTGGACGGGACTAGCGGGAGCGGAGCAGTTCTTC | CAWTGLAGAEQFF
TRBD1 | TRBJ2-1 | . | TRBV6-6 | TGTGCCAGCAGTTCCGGGACAGTAGAGCAGTTCTTC | CASSSGTVEQFF
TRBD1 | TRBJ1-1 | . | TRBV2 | TGTGCCAGCCAAAACAGGGGCGGGAACACTGAAGCTTTCTTT | CASQNRGGNTEAFF
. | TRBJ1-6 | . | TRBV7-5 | TGTGTCAGAAGCTTAGCGCTAAGTGGACAGGGGCCCACGGGGTTCCACTTT | CVRSLALSGQGPTGFHF
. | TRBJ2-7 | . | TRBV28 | TGTGCCAGCAGTTGCTATATCCTATTTGGGGAGATGGTCTACGAGCAGTACTTC | CASSCYILFGEMVYEQYF
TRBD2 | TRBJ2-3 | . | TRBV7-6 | TGTGCCAGCAGCTACCCTCTGGCGGGAGGGTTGGACACAGATACGCAGTATTTT | CASSYPLAGGLDTDTQYF
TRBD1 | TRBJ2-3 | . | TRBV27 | TGTGCCAGCAGTAGACAGGGGGGATCCATTCCAGATACGCAGTATTTT | CASSRQGGSIPDTQYF
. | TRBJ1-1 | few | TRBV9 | TGTGCCACTCAGGGGCCGTATGACACTGAAGCTTTCTTT | CATQGPYDTEAFF
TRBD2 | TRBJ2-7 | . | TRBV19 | TGTGCCAGTAGTATAGATACCCTCGCCAGCGGGGTCTACGAGCAGTACTTC | CASSIDTLASGVYEQYF
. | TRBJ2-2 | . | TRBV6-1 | TGTGCCAGCACCGTTATCACCGGGGAGCTGTTTTTT | CASTVITGELFF
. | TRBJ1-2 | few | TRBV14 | TGTGCCAGCAGCCGCCGGGGGGTTCAAGCCTATGGCTACACCTTC | CASSRRGVQAYGYTF